These 8 T cell receptor beta chains share one sample of origin, sequenced in a study of T cells in Graves' hyperthyroidism and ophthalmopathy. Amplification of TCR beta CDR3 regions was performed using RNA transcripts as template. The TCR CDR3 first-round RT-PCR relied on the HTBI primer set. TCRdb re-derived calls from the multiplex PCR reads in MiXCR, one entry per CDR3 protein. The table records about 92,000 distinct CDR3 sequences, 51% of them present only once. The sequenced material came from blood. The source is a woman aged 40 to 49 with Graves' hyperthyroidism.

This clonotype occurred many times. The rearrangement links TRBV7-3 to TRBJ2-3, with TRBD1 as a possible D gene (6 bases). Germline-derived CDR1 and CDR2 are SGHTA and FQGTGA. The CDR3 consists of 14 residues. Deletions cut 5 bases from V and 4 bases from J, with 13 bases between. CDR3 sequence (DNA): TGTGCCAGCAGCCTCACAGGGTCCGCAGATACGCAGTATTTT. Its translation: CASSLTGSADTQYF.

On this clonotype itself: At one end, the junction sequence differs from germline, possibly due to a read error. The chain couples TRBV4-1 to TRBJ2-5; D is possibly TRBD1 (6 bases). The CDR3 is made up of 15 amino acids. Germline V CDR1 and CDR2: MGHRA, YSYEKL. CDR3 residues: CASSLGATGGETQYF. The CDR3 DNA reads as TGTGCCAGCAGCTTGGGGGCGACAGGCGGAGAGACCCAGTACTTC.

The chain joins TRBV15 to TRBJ2-5; TRBD1 matches 9 bases. Losses at the gene ends were 4 bases for V and 4 bases for J; bases not matched to a gene: 4. The CDR3 covers 14 residues. The V gene's germline CDR1 is LNHNV and CDR2 YYDKDF (reference sequence). CDR3 region: CATSTQGAGETQYF. CDR3 nucleotide sequence: TGTGCCACCAGCACACAGGGGGCGGGAGAGACCCAGTACTTC.

This chain joins TRBV5-4 and TRBJ2-7; D remains unclear. Trimming took off 1 base at V and 5 bases at J, with 10 bases between the two ends. The V gene's germline CDR1 is SGHNT and CDR2 YYREEE (reference sequence). This CDR3 region has 13 residues. The CDR3 loop is CASSLSGVDEQYF. The CDR3 nucleotides read TGTGCCAGCAGCTTGTCTGGGGTGGACGAGCAGTACTTC. Full variable domain (rest looked up from reference TRBV5-4 and TRBJ2-7): ETGVTQSPTHLIKTRGQQVTLRCSSQSGHNTVSWYQQALGQGPQFIFQYYREEENGRGNFPPRFSGLQFPNYSSELNVNALELDDSALYLCASSLSGVDEQYFGPGTRLTVT.

This clonotype was seen a handful of times. This chain connects TRBV10-3 to TRBJ2-5, with TRBD2 identical over 8 bases. J was trimmed by 1 base and V by 4 bases; bases with no gene match: 5. Germline-derived CDR1 and CDR2 are ENHRY and SYGVKD. This CDR3 is 15 amino acids long. This chain's CDR3 is CAISGAGGVQETQYF. CDR3 sequence (DNA): TGTGCCATCAGTGGTGCGGGAGGTGTCCAAGAGACCCAGTACTTC.

This chain uses TRBV10-3 with TRBJ2-6, with D possibly being TRBD2 (5 bases). The CDR3 spans 17 residues. Germline V lookup: CDR1 ENHRY, CDR2 SYGVKD. V was trimmed by 2 bases and J by 0 bases, leaving 11 bases between them. CDR3 in DNA: TGTGCCATCAGTGAGAGAGGAGGAACCTCTGGGGCCAACGTCCTGACTTTC. Translating gives CAISERGGTSGANVLTF.

The table lists this clonotype with many counts. The V gene is TRBV7-9, the J gene TRBJ2-5; 10 bases line up with TRBD2. The germline V gene encodes CDR1 SEHNR and CDR2 FQNEAQ (reference sequence). V shed 11 bases, J shed 1 base, and the junction held 10 bases outside the gene matches. The CDR3 loop spans 15 amino acids. The CDR3 protein is CAGGPSGRTQETQYF. The CDR3 bases are TGTGCCGGAGGACCTAGCGGGAGAACCCAAGAGACCCAGTACTTC.

CDR3 protein: CASRGEGGDYEQYF. The CDR3, as DNA: TGTGCCAGCAGAGGTGAAGGGGGGGACTACGAGCAGTACTTC. The rearrangement uses TRBV9 and TRBJ2-7, with D tentatively TRBD2 (7 bases). CDR1 is SGDLS, CDR2 YYNGEE, per germline. The CDR3 covers 14 residues. Trimming removed 5 bases at V and 3 bases at J, with 15 bases between.